The 21 T cell receptor beta chains below all came from one sample that was sequenced in a study of cytotoxic CD8 clonotypes in ibrutinib-treated CLL. This table comes from immunoSEQ multiplex PCR, and its TCRdb copy is limited to in-frame clones, with some not included. The sample records more than 110,000 clones, about 70% being singletons. This specimen was PBMCs, taken after 24 months of ibrutinib treatment. The receptors come from a human donor with chronic lymphocytic leukemia.

V gene TRBV5-4 combines with J gene TRBJ2-7, with 7 bases fitting TRBD1. This CDR3 contains 16 residues. From germline, CDR1 is SGHNT and CDR2 YYREEE (reference sequence). With 4 bases clipped from V and 2 bases from J, the junction kept 12 bases outside the gene matches. The CDR3 nucleotides are TGTGCCAGCAGCCAAGAGGACAGGCAGGGCCCCTACGAGCAGTACTTC. This sequence encodes CASSQEDRQGPYEQYF.

This chain uses TRBV4-1 with TRBJ2-5; D not certain. The CDR3 loop spans 14 amino acids. V lost 0 bases and J lost 9, with 14 bases in between. Germline CDR1 is MGHRA and CDR2 is YSYEKL. CDR3 sequence: CASSQDRAAGSQYF. The CDR3 coding sequence is TGCGCCAGCAGCCAAGACCGCGCCGCCGGGTCCCAGTACTTC.

The J gene is TRBJ2-5, the V gene TRBV10-3; the match to TRBD2 covers 8 bases. Unmatched junction bases numbered 8, after V lost 6 bases and J lost 2 bases. There are 15 residues in the CDR3. Germline assignment: CDR1 ENHRY and CDR2 SYGVKD. The CDR3 DNA is TGTGCCATCAGCGGGAGGGCTACAGGGCAAGAGACCCAGTACTTC. Translating it yields CAISGRATGQETQYF.

The chain recombines TRBV6-5 with TRBJ2-5, with D perhaps matching TRBD1 (6 bases). CDR1 is MNHEY and CDR2 is SVGAGI in the germline V gene. The CDR3 covers 15 residues. Trimming left V 0 bases short and J 4 bases short, with 12 bases between. This CDR3 is CASSYSRGRGETQYF. CDR3 coding DNA: TGTGCCAGCAGTTACTCCCGGGGCAGGGGAGAGACCCAGTACTTC.

The chain employs TRBV11-3 and TRBJ2-2, with TRBD2 identical over 8 bases. There are 16 residues in the CDR3. Germline V lookup: CDR1 SGHNT, CDR2 YENEEA. J gave up 5 bases and V 4 bases, and 9 bases lay outside the gene matches. CDR3 bases: TGTGCCAGCAGCTCCCCCCATCGGGGGGGGACCGGGGAGCTGTTTTTT. This translates into CASSSPHRGGTGELFF.

The chain recombines TRBV4-3 with TRBJ2-5, with TRBD1 as a possible D gene (5 bases). In germline, CDR1 is LGHNA, CDR2 YSLEER. The V end was cut by 1 base, the J end by 4 bases, with 13 bases between. This CDR3 spans 15 amino acids. Here the CDR3 reads CASSQVVRVGETQYF. CDR3 nucleotide sequence: TGCGCCAGCAGCCAAGTCGTCAGGGTGGGAGAGACCCAGTACTTC.

This chain joins TRBV9 and TRBJ1-2, with a possible D match to TRBD1 (6 bases). The length of the CDR3 is 15 residues. Germline loops: CDR1 SGDLS, CDR2 YYNGEE. The V gene lost 0 bases and the J gene lost 3 bases, with 12 bases spanning the gap. This chain's CDR3 is CASSVDPTGYYGYTF. CDR3 DNA: TGTGCCAGCAGCGTAGACCCGACAGGATACTATGGCTACACCTTC.

In its sample, this clone was seen a few times. The rearrangement uses TRBV6-6 and TRBJ1-2; unclear D gene. Trimming pared 5 bases from V and 2 bases from J, leaving 9 bases between. The CDR3 has 13 amino acids. Germline CDR1 is MNHNY and CDR2 is SVGAGI (reference sequence). The CDR3 loop is CASSPEGNYGYTF. DNA for the CDR3: TGTGCCAGCAGTCCCGAGGGAAACTATGGCTACACCTTC.

This chain uses TRBV2 with TRBJ2-7, with no clear D. CDR3 length: 11 residues. Per the germline V gene, CDR1 is SNHLY and CDR2 is FYNNEI. Trimming stripped 7 bases from V and 1 base from J, with 5 bases between. For the CDR3, the DNA is TGTGCCAGCACCGGGTCCTACGAGCAGTACTTC. It encodes CASTGSYEQYF.

V gene TRBV28 combines with J gene TRBJ2-5; maybe TRBD1 (6 bases). The CDR3 runs to 12 residues. Germline loops: CDR1 MDHEN, CDR2 SYDVKM. V dropped 8 bases and J dropped 1 base, with 8 bases sitting between them. For the CDR3, the DNA is TGTGCCAGCCGACAGGTCCAAGAGACCCAGTACTTC. The encoded protein is CASRQVQETQYF.

The V gene is TRBV29-1, the J gene TRBJ2-5; 8 nucleotides agree with TRBD2. The V segment lost 6 bases and the J segment 4 bases; nucleotides outside the gene matches: 10. Germline V gene data show CDR1 as SQVTM and CDR2 as ANQGSEA. CDR3 size: 14 residues. The CDR3 sequence is CSVDPGLGGETQYF. CDR3 bases: TGCAGCGTAGACCCGGGACTAGGGGGAGAGACCCAGTACTTC.

The rearrangement links TRBV5-1 to TRBJ1-5, with D perhaps matching TRBD1 (5 bases). The CDR3 is made up of 13 amino acids. Deletions cut 3 bases from V and 7 bases from J, with 11 bases between. Germline V lookup: CDR1 SGHRS, CDR2 YFSETQ. The CDR3 protein is CASSYGGGQPQHF. The CDR3 coding sequence is TGCGCCAGCAGCTACGGGGGAGGGCAGCCCCAGCATTTT.

The V call is TRBV19, the J call TRBJ1-1, with 8 bases matching TRBD1. The length of the CDR3 is 18 residues. V dropped 7 bases and J dropped 5; count of bases not matched to a gene: 21. Germline CDR1 and CDR2: LNHDA and SQIVND (reference sequence). CDR3 nucleotide sequence: TGTGCCAGTAATCCATACCCCCCTTTACAGGGGGTGAGGACTGAAGCTTTCTTT. It codes for CASNPYPPLQGVRTEAFF.

This chain connects TRBV7-2 to TRBJ2-3; 11 bases agree with TRBD2. The CDR3 is 17 amino acids. Germline assignment: CDR1 SGHTA and CDR2 FQGNSA. The V and J ends lost 1 base and 2 bases, in that order; junction bases with no gene match: 5. The CDR3 DNA sequence: TGTGCCAGCAGCTTAGTGGGACTAGCGGCAACCACAGATACGCAGTATTTT. Its translation: CASSLVGLAATTDTQYF. The full variable domain, completed using reference TRBV7-2 and TRBJ2-3, is GAGVSQSPSNKVTEKGKDVELRCDPISGHTALYWYRQSLGQGLEFLIYFQGNSAPDKSGLPSDRFSAERTGGSVSTLTIQRTQQEDSAVYLCASSLVGLAATTDTQYFGPGTRLTVL.

The chain combines TRBV27 with TRBJ1-2; 7 bases line up with TRBD1. The CDR3 totals 15 residues. From germline, CDR1 is MNHEY and CDR2 SMNVEV (reference sequence). J lost 2 bases, V lost 2 bases, and 5 bases had no gene match. The CDR3: CASSLRGRGNYGYTF. In DNA form, the CDR3 reads TGTGCCAGCAGTTTAAGGGGCAGGGGGAACTATGGCTACACCTTC.

The J gene is TRBJ2-2, the V gene TRBV7-2; TRBD1 agrees at 7 bases. In germline, CDR1 is SGHTA, CDR2 FQGNSA. The CDR3 has 14 amino acids. J lost 0 bases, V lost 5 bases, and 0 bases had no gene match. DNA for the CDR3: TGTGCCAGCAGCACAGGGGCGAACACCGGGGAGCTGTTTTTT. Translation gives CASSTGANTGELFF.

This clone has a count of ten or more. The chain has TRBV18 and TRBJ2-7; 8 bases agree with TRBD2. J gave up 6 bases and V 1 base, and 14 bases lay outside the gene matches. The CDR3 contains 17 residues. Germline loops: CDR1 KGHSH, CDR2 LQKENI. The chain's CDR3 is CASSPLGPLAGGGEQYF. The CDR3 nucleotides are TGTGCCAGCTCACCACTCGGACCGCTCGCGGGAGGAGGCGAGCAGTACTTC. The variable domain in full, with the rest retrieved from reference TRBV18 and TRBJ2-7, is NAGVMQNPRHLVRRRGQEARLRCSPMKGHSHVYWYRQLPEEGLKFMVYLQKENIIDESGMPKERFSAEFPKEGPSILRIQQVVRGDSAAYFCASSPLGPLAGGGEQYFGPGTRLTVT.

The chain recombines TRBV4-2 with TRBJ1-2; TRBD1 aligns across 10 bases. V shed 4 bases, J shed 5 bases, and the junction held 7 bases outside the gene matches. The CDR3 sequence is 15 residues long. Germline V gives CDR1 LGHNA, CDR2 YNFKEQ. CDR3 sequence: CASSPPGTGEYGYTF. DNA of the CDR3: TGTGCCAGCAGCCCCCCCGGGACAGGGGAGTATGGCTACACCTTC.

The rearrangement joins TRBV18 to TRBJ1-5, with D perhaps matching TRBD1 (5 bases). Germline-derived CDR1 and CDR2 are KGHSH and LQKENI. V lost 3 bases, J lost 6 bases, and 15 bases lay in between. This CDR3 comprises 15 residues. The CDR3 is CASSPTGVWGQPQHF. For the CDR3, the DNA is TGTGCCAGCTCACCTACGGGGGTCTGGGGTCAGCCCCAGCATTTT.

By share, this clone ranks as medium-sized. In DNA, the CDR3 is TGTGCCAGTAGTATAGATCGGTCCACCTCCTACGAGCAGTACTTC. Translated, it gives CASSIDRSTSYEQYF. The V and J genes are TRBV19 and TRBJ2-7; D unclear. The CDR3 runs 15 residues. Trimming took 0 bases from V and 0 from J, leaving 9 bases between them. CDR1 and CDR2 from the germline V gene are LNHDA and SQIVND (reference sequence).

The chain carries TRBV19 and TRBJ1-2; 8 nucleotides align to TRBD1. Germline V gene lookup returns CDR1 LNHDA and CDR2 SQIVND (reference sequence). The CDR3 loop spans 15 amino acids. The J segment lost 2 bases and the V segment lost 3 bases, leaving 5 bases of the junction unmatched. CDR3: CASSIPTGENYGYTF. The CDR3 DNA sequence: TGTGCCAGTAGTATCCCGACAGGGGAAAACTATGGCTACACCTTC. Full variable domain (remainder filled in from reference TRBV19 and TRBJ1-2): DGGITQSPKYLFRKEGQNVTLSCEQNLNHDAMYWYRQDPGQGLRLIYYSQIVNDFQKGDIAEGYSVSREKKESFPLTVTSAQKNPTAFYLCASSIPTGENYGYTFGSGTRLTVV.